This TCR beta chain was found in a study of chemoradiotherapy in HPV16-positive cancers (dated by TCRdb to 2021 to 2024). Regarding the complete study: Functional T-cell assays on cells from a couple of HPV16-positive patients defined candidate HPV-specific T-cell clones and common TCR motifs. The candidate HPV-specific TCRs and motifs were then tracked in TCR repertoires from 86 patients with HPV-related cancers. The study set out to ask whether T-cell immunity against the HPV oncoproteins E6 and E7 changes over the course of chemoradiotherapy and whether that immunity affects survival.

The paper as a whole reports these results and caveats: Among HPV16-positive patients, expansion of HPV-responsive T cells during chemoradiotherapy was associated with better recurrence-free survival. Expansion of candidate HPV-specific clones and E7-related TCR motifs was observed in the tumor microenvironment during treatment, whereas no such expansion was observed for non-HPV-specific T cells. The functional definition of HPV-specific T cells came from only two HPV16-positive patients, and the survival association was reported for HPV16-positive patients.

The library was prepared using the immunoSEQ multiplex PCR assay. TCRdb provides this immuneACCESS table in a form limited to in-frame rearrangements. Some clones are lacking; in checked studies, under half of them reflect an unresolved V gene, and why the rest are absent is not known. The sample table records 6,000 to 7,500 clones; around 86% of these occur just once. In total, the top ten clones hold 2% to 2.5% of the sample. Repertoires were sampled repeatedly over the course of chemoradiotherapy so that clonal expansion in the tumor microenvironment could be followed. CDR1 and CDR2 are drawn from the germline V gene: SQVTM, ANQGSEA. V is pared back by 4 bases and J by 5 bases, with 14 bases lying between the germline termini. The CDR3 starts with the cysteine, ends with the phenylalanine, and has 13 residues. Solely the CDR3 DNA is kept, with 39 bases framed from the first base. Of note for this clone: It has no known antigen specificity. No qualities accompany the bases; no much larger clone lies one base away.

The receptor was derived from a human donor with HPV-associated anogenital cancer. The receptor chain draws on TRBV29-1 and TRBJ2-5; the D gene remains uncertain. The source material was tumor tissue, sampled from a patient who underwent chemoradiotherapy. The CDR3 protein: CSVGSSVSETQYF. The base sequence is TGCAGCGTTGGAAGCTCAGTAAGTGAGACCCAGTACTTC.